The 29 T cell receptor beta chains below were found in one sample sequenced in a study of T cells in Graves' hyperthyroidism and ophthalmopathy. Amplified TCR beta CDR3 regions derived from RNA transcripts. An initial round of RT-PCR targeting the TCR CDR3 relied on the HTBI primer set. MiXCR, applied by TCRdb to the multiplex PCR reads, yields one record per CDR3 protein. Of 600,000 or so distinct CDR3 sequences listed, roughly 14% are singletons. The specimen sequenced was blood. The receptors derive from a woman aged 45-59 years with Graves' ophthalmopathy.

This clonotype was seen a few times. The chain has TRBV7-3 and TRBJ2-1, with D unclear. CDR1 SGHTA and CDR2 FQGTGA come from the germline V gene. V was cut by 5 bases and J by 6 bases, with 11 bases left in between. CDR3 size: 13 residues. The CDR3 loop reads CASSKTLGNEQFF. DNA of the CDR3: TGTGCCAGCAGCAAGACTCTAGGCAATGAGCAGTTCTTC.

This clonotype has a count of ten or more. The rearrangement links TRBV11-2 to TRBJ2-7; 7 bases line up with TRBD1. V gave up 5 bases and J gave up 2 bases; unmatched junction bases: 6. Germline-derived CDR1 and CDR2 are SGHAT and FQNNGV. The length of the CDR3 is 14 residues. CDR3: CASSMTGRPYEQYF. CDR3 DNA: TGTGCCAGCAGCATGACAGGGCGCCCCTACGAGCAGTACTTC. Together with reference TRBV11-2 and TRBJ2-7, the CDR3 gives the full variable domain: EAGVAQSPRYKIIEKRQSVAFWCNPISGHATLYWYQQILGQGPKLLIQFQNNGVVDDSQLPKDRFSAERLKGVDSTLKIQPAKLEDSAVYLCASSMTGRPYEQYFGPGTRLTVT.

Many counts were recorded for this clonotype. CDR3 amino acids: CASSPNDKPYEQYF. CDR3 nucleotide sequence: TGTGCCAGCAGTCCTAACGATAAACCCTACGAGCAGTACTTC. The genes are TRBV27 and TRBJ2-7; D not certain. The CDR3 totals 14 residues. V lost 5 bases and J 2 bases, leaving 13 bases between the germline ends. The germline CDR1 and CDR2 sequences are MNHEY and SMNVEV (reference sequence).

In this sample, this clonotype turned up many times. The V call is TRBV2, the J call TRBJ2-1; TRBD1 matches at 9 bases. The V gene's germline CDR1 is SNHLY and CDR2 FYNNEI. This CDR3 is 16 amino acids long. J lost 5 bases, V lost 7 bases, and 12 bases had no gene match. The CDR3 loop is CASIDEQGAFHNEQFF. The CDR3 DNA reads TGTGCCAGCATTGACGAACAGGGGGCGTTCCACAATGAGCAGTTCTTC.

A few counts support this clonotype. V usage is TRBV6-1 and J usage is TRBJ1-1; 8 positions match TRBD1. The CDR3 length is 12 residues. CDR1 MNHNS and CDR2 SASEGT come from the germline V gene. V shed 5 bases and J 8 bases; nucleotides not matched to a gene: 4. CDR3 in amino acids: CASSQGAGEAFF. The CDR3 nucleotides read TGTGCCAGCAGTCAGGGGGCCGGGGAAGCTTTCTTT.

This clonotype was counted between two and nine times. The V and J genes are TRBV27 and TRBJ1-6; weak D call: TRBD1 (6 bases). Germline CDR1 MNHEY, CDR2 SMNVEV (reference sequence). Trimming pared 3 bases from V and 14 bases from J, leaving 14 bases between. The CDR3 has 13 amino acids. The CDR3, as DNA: TGTGCCAGCAGTTTTCGGGGGGCGGGGGCCCTCCACTTT. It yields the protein CASSFRGAGALHF.

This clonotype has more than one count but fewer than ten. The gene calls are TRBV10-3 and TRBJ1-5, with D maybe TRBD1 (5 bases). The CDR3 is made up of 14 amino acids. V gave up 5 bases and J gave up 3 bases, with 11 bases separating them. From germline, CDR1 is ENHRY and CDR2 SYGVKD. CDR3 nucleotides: TGTGCCATCAGTCCTGGAGGGGACAATCAGCCCCAGCATTTT. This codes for CAISPGGDNQPQHF.

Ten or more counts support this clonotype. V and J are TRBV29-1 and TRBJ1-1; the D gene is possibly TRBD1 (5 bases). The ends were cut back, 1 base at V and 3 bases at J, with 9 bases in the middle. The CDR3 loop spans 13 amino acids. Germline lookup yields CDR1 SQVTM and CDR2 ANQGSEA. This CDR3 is CSVEGRVHTEAFF. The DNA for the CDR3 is TGCAGCGTTGAAGGCAGGGTACACACTGAAGCTTTCTTT.

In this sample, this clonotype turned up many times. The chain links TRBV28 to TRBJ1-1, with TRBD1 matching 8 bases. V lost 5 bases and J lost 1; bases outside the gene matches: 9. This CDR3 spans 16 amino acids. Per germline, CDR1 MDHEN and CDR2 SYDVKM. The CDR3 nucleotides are TGTGCCAGCAGTCGACAAAACAGGGGGTGGAACACTGAAGCTTTCTTT. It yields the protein CASSRQNRGWNTEAFF.

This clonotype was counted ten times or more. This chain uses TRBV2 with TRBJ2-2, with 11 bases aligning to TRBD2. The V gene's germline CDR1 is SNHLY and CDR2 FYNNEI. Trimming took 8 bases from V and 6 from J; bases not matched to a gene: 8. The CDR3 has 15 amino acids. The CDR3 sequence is CASRVTSGSPGELFF. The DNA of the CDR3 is TGTGCCAGCCGGGTCACTAGCGGGAGTCCCGGGGAGCTGTTTTTT. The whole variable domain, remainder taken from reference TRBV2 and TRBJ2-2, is EPEVTQTPSHQVTQMGQEVILRCVPISNHLYFYWYRQILGQKVEFLVSFYNNEISEKSEIFDDQFSVERPDGSNFTLKIRSTKLEDSAMYFCASRVTSGSPGELFFGEGSRLTVL.

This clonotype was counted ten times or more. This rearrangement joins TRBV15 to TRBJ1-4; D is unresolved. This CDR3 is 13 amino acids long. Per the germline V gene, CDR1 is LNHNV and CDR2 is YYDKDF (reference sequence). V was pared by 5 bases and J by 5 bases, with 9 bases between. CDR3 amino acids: CATSSRTNEKLFF. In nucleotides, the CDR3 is TGTGCCACCAGCTCCCGGACCAATGAAAAACTGTTTTTT. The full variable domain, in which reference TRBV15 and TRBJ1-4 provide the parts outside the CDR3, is DAMVIQNPRYQVTQFGKPVTLSCSQTLNHNVMYWYQQKSSQAPKLLFHYYDKDFNNEADTPDNFQSRRPNTSFCFLDIRSPGLGDTAMYLCATSSRTNEKLFFGSGTQLSVL.

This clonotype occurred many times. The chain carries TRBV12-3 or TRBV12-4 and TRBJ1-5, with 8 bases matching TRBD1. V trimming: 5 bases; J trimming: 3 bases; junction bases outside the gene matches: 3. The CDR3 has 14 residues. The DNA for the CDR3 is TGTGCCAGCAGTCAGGACAGGGCCAATCAGCCCCAGCATTTT. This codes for CASSQDRANQPQHF.

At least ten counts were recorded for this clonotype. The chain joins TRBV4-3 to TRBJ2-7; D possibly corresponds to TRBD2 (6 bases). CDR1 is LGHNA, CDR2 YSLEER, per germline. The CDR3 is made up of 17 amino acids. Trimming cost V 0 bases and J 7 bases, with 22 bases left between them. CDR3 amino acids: CASSQDISRAGSGEQYF. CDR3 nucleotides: TGCGCCAGCAGCCAAGATATTAGCCGGGCGGGGAGCGGAGAGCAGTACTTC.

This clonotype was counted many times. The CDR3 region has the DNA TGTGCCAGCAGTTACGGTTATGGCTACACCTTC. As protein: CASSYGYGYTF. This chain uses TRBV6-2 or TRBV6-3 with TRBJ1-2; D is unresolved. There are 11 residues in the CDR3. Looked up from germline, CDR1 is MNHEY and CDR2 is SVGEGT. V shed 2 bases and J shed 5 bases, with 3 bases lying between them.

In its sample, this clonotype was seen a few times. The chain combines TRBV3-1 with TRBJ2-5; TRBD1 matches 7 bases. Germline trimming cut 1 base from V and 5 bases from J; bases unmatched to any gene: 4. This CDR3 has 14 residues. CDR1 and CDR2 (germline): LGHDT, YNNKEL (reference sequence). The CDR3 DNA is TGTGCCAGCAGCCAAGCGACAGGGCGGGAGACCCAGTACTTC. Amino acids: CASSQATGRETQYF.

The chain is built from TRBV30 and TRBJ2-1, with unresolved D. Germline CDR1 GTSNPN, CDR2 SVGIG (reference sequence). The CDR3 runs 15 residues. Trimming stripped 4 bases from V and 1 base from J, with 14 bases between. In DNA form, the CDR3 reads TGTGCCTGGATGAAGTGGCATGCATCCTACAATGAGCAGTTCTTC. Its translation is CAWMKWHASYNEQFF.

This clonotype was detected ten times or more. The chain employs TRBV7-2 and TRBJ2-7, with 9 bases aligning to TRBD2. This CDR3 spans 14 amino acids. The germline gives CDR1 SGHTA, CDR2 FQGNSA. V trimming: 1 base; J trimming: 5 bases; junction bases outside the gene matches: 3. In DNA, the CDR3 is TGTGCCAGCAGCTTAGTGCCTAGCGGGAACGAGCAGTACTTC. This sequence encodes CASSLVPSGNEQYF.

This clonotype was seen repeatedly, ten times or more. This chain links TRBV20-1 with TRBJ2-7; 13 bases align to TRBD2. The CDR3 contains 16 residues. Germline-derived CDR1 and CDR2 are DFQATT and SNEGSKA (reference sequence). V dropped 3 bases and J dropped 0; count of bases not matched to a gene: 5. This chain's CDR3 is CSARGTSGTNSYEQYF. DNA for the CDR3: TGCAGTGCTAGGGGGACTAGCGGGACAAACTCCTACGAGCAGTACTTC.

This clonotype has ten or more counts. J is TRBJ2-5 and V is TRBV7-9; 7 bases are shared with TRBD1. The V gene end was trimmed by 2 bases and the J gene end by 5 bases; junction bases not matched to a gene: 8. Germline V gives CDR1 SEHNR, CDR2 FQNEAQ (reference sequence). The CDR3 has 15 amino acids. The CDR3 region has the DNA TGTGCCAGCAGCTTAAGAGGACAGGACTTGGAGACCCAGTACTTC. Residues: CASSLRGQDLETQYF.

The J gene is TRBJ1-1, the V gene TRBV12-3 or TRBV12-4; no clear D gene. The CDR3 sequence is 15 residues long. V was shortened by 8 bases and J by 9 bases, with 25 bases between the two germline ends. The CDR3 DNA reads TGTGCCAGCGCCCCAGAAACAGCTTACCTAGGGCAAGCTTTCTTT. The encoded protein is CASAPETAYLGQAFF.

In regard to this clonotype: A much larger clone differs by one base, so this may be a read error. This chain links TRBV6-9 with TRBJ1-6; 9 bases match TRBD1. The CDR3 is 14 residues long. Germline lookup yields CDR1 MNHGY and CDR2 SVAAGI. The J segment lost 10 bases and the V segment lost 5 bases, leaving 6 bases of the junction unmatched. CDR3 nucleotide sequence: TGTGCCAGCAGTCATACAGGGGGCGACTCACCCCTCCACTTT. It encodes CASSHTGGDSPLHF.

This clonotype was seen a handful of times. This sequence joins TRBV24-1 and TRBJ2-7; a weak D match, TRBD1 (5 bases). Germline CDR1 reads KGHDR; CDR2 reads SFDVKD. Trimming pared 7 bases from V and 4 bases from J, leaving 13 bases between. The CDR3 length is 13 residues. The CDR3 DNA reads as TGTGCCACCAGAGAAGGGGCTGGGTACGAGCAGTACTTC. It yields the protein CATREGAGYEQYF.

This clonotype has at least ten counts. CDR3 region: CASSLTGTSGTKETQYF. CDR3 in DNA: TGTGCCAGCAGCTTAACCGGGACTAGCGGGACCAAAGAGACCCAGTACTTC. The rearrangement joins TRBV7-2 to TRBJ2-5, with 13 bases lining up with TRBD2. The CDR3 is 17 amino acids. The V and J ends lost 2 bases and 3 bases, in that order; junction bases with no gene match: 6. Per germline, CDR1 SGHTA and CDR2 FQGNSA.

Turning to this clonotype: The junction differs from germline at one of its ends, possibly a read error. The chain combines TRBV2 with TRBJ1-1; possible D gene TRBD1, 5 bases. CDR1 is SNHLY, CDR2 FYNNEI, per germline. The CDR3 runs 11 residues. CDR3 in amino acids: CAGSPDSEAFF. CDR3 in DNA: TGTGCCGGCAGTCCCGACAGTGAAGCTTTCTTT.

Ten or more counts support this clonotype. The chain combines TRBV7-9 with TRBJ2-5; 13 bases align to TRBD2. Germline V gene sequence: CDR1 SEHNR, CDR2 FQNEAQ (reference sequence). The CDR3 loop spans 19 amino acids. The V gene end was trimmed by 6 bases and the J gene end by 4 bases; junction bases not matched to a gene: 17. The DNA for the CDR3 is TGTGCCAGCAGAACCACCGGGACTAGCGGGGATCCGCCCTTAGAGACCCAGTACTTC. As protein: CASRTTGTSGDPPLETQYF.

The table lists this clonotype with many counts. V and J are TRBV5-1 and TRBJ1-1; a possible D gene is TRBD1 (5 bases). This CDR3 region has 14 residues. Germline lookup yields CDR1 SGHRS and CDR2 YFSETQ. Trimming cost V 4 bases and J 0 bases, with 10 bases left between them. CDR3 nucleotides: TGCGCCAGCAGCCCCAGGGAGATGAACACTGAAGCTTTCTTT. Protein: CASSPREMNTEAFF.

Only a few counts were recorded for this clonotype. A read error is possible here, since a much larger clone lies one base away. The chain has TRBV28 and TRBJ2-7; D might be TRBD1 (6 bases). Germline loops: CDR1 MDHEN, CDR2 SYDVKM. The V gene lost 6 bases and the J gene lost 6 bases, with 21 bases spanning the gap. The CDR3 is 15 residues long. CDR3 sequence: CASSPNYRDRGEQYF. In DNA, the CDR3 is TGTGCCAGCAGCCCGAACTACAGGGATCGCGGCGAGCAGTACTTC.

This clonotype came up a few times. The CDR3 coding sequence is TGTGCCAGCAGCTTAGTTAGGCCGAAAGGGCAGTTCTTC. It translates to CASSLVRPKGQFF. The genes are TRBV7-8 and TRBJ2-1; no reliable D call. In germline, CDR1 is SGHVS, CDR2 FQNEAQ. This CDR3 has 13 residues. Trimming took off 1 base at V and 12 bases at J, with 13 bases between the two ends.

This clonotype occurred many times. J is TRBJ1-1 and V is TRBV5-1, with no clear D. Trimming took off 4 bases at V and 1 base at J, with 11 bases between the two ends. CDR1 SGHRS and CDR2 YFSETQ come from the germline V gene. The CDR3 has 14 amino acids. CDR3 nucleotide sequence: TGCGCCAGCAGCAAAGGACGAGGGAACACTGAAGCTTTCTTT. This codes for CASSKGRGNTEAFF.